These T cell receptor beta chains were read from a single sample in a study of shared clonotypes between healthy human individuals. The repertoire was sequenced with immunoSEQ multiplex PCR; TCRdb's copy has only in-frame clones and lacks some. The table records millions of clones, 90% to 95% of them present only once. The sample was naive CD4+ T cells sorted from blood. These receptors all come from a young man in good health. CDR3s include the opening cysteine and the closing phenylalanine or tryptophan. The D gene is left open where the match is weak. The listing skips clone size in some rows; elsewhere it reads once, few, many or a size class.

D: TRBD2
size: -
J: TRBJ2-7
V: TRBV7-7
CDR3: CASSSGTAPYEQYF
DNA: TGTGCTAGCAGCAGCGGGACGGCACCCTACGAGCAGTACTTC

D: TRBD2
size: -
J: TRBJ2-4
V: TRBV10-2
CDR3: CASSEGGGLAGIRYF
DNA: TGCGCCAGCAGTGAGGGAGGGGGACTAGCGGGAATTAGGTACTTC

D: -
size: once
J: TRBJ2-1
V: TRBV7-2
CDR3: CASSLARDPTYNEQFF
DNA: TGTGCCAGCAGCTTAGCGCGTGACCCTACCTACAATGAGCAGTTCTTC

D: TRBD1
size: -
J: TRBJ2-1
V: TRBV7-2
CDR3: CASSLARQGEQFF
DNA: TGTGCCAGCAGCTTAGCCCGACAGGGGGAGCAGTTCTTC

D: TRBD1
size: -
J: TRBJ2-2
V: TRBV5-1
CDR3: CASSLGRTGNTGELFF
DNA: TGCGCCAGCAGCTTGGGAAGGACAGGGAACACCGGGGAGCTGTTTTTT

D: TRBD1
size: -
J: TRBJ1-5
V: TRBV6-6
CDR3: CASSSGGLNQPQHF
DNA: TGTGCCAGCAGTTCAGGGGGCCTAAATCAGCCCCAGCATTTT

D: -
size: -
J: TRBJ2-7
V: TRBV4-1
CDR3: CASSKTGTYEQYF
DNA: TGCGCCAGCAGCAAGACTGGGACCTACGAGCAGTACTTC

D: -
size: -
J: TRBJ1-3
V: TRBV27
CDR3: CASSFGGIGNTIYF
DNA: TGTGCCAGCAGTTTCGGGGGGATCGGAAACACCATATATTTT

D: -
size: -
J: TRBJ1-1
V: TRBV6-5
CDR3: CASSSLRGIEAFF
DNA: TGTGCCAGCAGTTCTTTGAGGGGAATAGAAGCTTTCTTT

D: TRBD1
size: -
J: TRBJ1-2
V: TRBV18
CDR3: CASSPMGGGEHHGYTF
DNA: TGTGCCAGCTCACCAATGGGAGGGGGCGAGCACCATGGCTACACCTTC

D: TRBD2
size: -
J: TRBJ2-7
V: TRBV5-1
CDR3: CASSLARGSGEFFSYEQYF
DNA: TGCGCCAGCAGCTTGGCCCGGGGTAGCGGGGAATTTTTCTCCTACGAGCAGTACTTC

D: TRBD1
size: -
J: TRBJ2-4
V: TRBV25-1
CDR3: CASRERGQGIQYF
DNA: TGTGCCAGCAGAGAGAGGGGGCAGGGAATTCAGTACTTC

D: TRBD2
size: -
J: TRBJ2-5
V: TRBV10-3
CDR3: CAISERRWASGSLRETQYF
DNA: TGTGCCATCAGTGAGCGGAGGTGGGCTAGCGGGAGTCTACGGGAGACCCAGTACTTC

D: TRBD2
size: once
J: TRBJ2-3
V: TRBV5-1
CDR3: CASSSGTSGRVSDTQYF
DNA: TGCGCCAGCAGTTCCGGGACTAGCGGGAGGGTCTCAGATACGCAGTATTTT

D: -
size: -
J: TRBJ1-1
V: TRBV7-2
CDR3: CASSLAAASTAAFF
DNA: TGTGCCAGCAGCTTAGCGGCAGCCTCCACTGCAGCTTTCTTT

D: -
size: -
J: TRBJ2-4
V: TRBV19
CDR3: CASSMKGYRDIQYF
DNA: TGTGCCAGTAGTATGAAGGGCTATAGGGACATTCAGTACTTC

D: -
size: -
J: TRBJ1-5
V: TRBV2
CDR3: CASSGDGYQPQHF
DNA: TGTGCCAGCAGCGGCGACGGTTATCAGCCCCAGCATTTT

D: -
size: -
J: TRBJ2-2
V: TRBV18
CDR3: CASSQGVSGAVTGELFF
DNA: TGTGCCAGCTCACAAGGGGTATCAGGGGCCGTCACCGGGGAGCTGTTTTTT

D: TRBD2
size: -
J: TRBJ2-1
V: TRBV7-2
CDR3: CASSLGTSENNEQFF
DNA: TGTGCCAGCAGCCTGGGGACTAGCGAGAACAATGAGCAGTTCTTC

D: -
size: -
J: TRBJ1-3
V: TRBV7-9
CDR3: CASTSGPGNTIYF
DNA: TGTGCCAGCACCTCGGGTCCTGGAAACACCATATATTTT

D: -
size: -
J: TRBJ1-3
V: TRBV10-3
CDR3: CAISSSGTLGNTIYF
DNA: TGTGCCATCAGCTCCTCCGGGACACTCGGAAACACCATATATTTT

D: -
size: -
J: TRBJ2-7
V: TRBV9
CDR3: CASTPPSRYEQYF
DNA: TGTGCCAGCACCCCTCCATCCCGTTACGAGCAGTACTTC

D: -
size: -
J: TRBJ2-6
V: TRBV5-1
CDR3: CASSSGAVLSSGANVLTF
DNA: TGCGCCAGCAGCTCCGGGGCGGTACTAAGCTCTGGGGCCAACGTCCTGACTTTC

D: -
size: -
J: TRBJ2-7
V: TRBV11-2
CDR3: CAGSFPKPHEQYF
DNA: TGTGCCGGCAGCTTCCCAAAACCCCACGAGCAGTACTTC

D: -
size: -
J: TRBJ1-6
V: TRBV28
CDR3: CASRWGGSSSPLHF
DNA: TGTGCCAGCCGATGGGGGGGCTCAAGCTCACCCCTCCACTTT

D: TRBD1
size: -
J: TRBJ2-7
V: TRBV10-3
CDR3: CAVSEKGQGTYEQYF
DNA: TGTGCCGTCAGTGAGAAGGGACAGGGGACCTACGAGCAGTACTTC

D: TRBD1
size: -
J: TRBJ1-4
V: TRBV5-4
CDR3: CASSLGTGDEKLFF
DNA: TGTGCCAGCAGCTTGGGAACAGGGGACGAAAAACTGTTTTTT

D: -
size: -
J: TRBJ2-3
V: TRBV5-1
CDR3: CASTPGAVSASTDTQYF
DNA: TGCGCCAGCACCCCGGGGGCCGTTAGCGCGAGCACAGATACGCAGTATTTT

D: TRBD2
size: -
J: TRBJ2-2
V: TRBV12-5
CDR3: CASGSISGGTNTGELFF
DNA: TGTGCTAGTGGTTCCATTTCCGGGGGGACGAACACCGGGGAGCTGTTTTTT

D: -
size: -
J: TRBJ1-4
V: TRBV11-2
CDR3: CASSPQRRGLFF
DNA: TGTGCCAGCAGCCCCCAAAGAAGGGGACTGTTTTTT

D: TRBD1
size: -
J: TRBJ1-2
V: TRBV12-5
CDR3: CASGPEGTGAIYGYTF
DNA: TGTGCTAGTGGTCCGGAGGGGACAGGGGCCATCTATGGCTACACCTTC

D: -
size: -
J: TRBJ2-1
V: TRBV4-3
CDR3: CASSYEGGVDNEQFF
DNA: TGCGCCAGCAGCTACGAAGGAGGGGTTGACAATGAGCAGTTCTTC

D: -
size: -
J: TRBJ1-3
V: TRBV28
CDR3: CASTRSSNSGNTIYF
DNA: TGTGCCAGCACCCGCTCAAGTAACTCTGGAAACACCATATATTTT

D: -
size: -
J: TRBJ2-5
V: TRBV6-1
CDR3: CASRRILQETQYF
DNA: TGTGCCAGCAGACGGATTCTCCAAGAGACCCAGTACTTC

D: -
size: few
J: TRBJ1-3
V: TRBV6-1
CDR3: CASSDGMFSGNTIYF
DNA: TGTGCCAGCAGTGATGGGATGTTCTCTGGAAACACCATATATTTT

D: -
size: -
J: TRBJ2-5
V: TRBV10-3
CDR3: CAIRKRLQETQYF
DNA: TGTGCCATCCGTAAGCGACTGCAAGAGACCCAGTACTTC

D: -
size: -
J: TRBJ1-5
V: TRBV30
CDR3: CAWSQNSGRSQPQHF
DNA: TGTGCCTGGAGTCAGAACAGTGGGAGAAGTCAGCCCCAGCATTTT

D: -
size: -
J: TRBJ2-2
V: TRBV4-1
CDR3: CASSQPPADTGELFF
DNA: TGCGCCAGCAGCCAACCCCCAGCGGATACCGGGGAGCTGTTTTTT

D: -
size: -
J: TRBJ2-2
V: TRBV5-6
CDR3: CASSLVQNTGELFF
DNA: TGTGCCAGCAGCTTGGTGCAGAACACCGGGGAGCTGTTTTTT

D: TRBD2
size: -
J: TRBJ2-1
V: TRBV7-2
CDR3: CASSFLRTSGEQFF
DNA: TGTGCCAGCAGCTTTTTAAGGACTAGCGGTGAGCAGTTCTTC